These 32 T cell receptor beta chains originate from one sample sequenced in a study of neurological immune-mediated disorders. TCRdb redid the calling of the 5' RACE reads with MiXCR, one entry per CDR3 protein. The sample records fewer than 85,000 distinct CDR3 sequences, roughly a sixth being singletons. Input material: PBMCs. The receptor source for this set is a woman between 40 and 50 years old in good health.

This clonotype was counted ten times or more. The chain employs TRBV7-6 and TRBJ2-3, with D perhaps TRBD1 (5 bases). Germline CDR1 is SGHVS and CDR2 is FNYEAQ. Between the trimmed V and J ends, which lost 3 bases and 5 bases, there was a span of 9 bases. The CDR3 has 13 amino acids. The CDR3 sequence is CASSLTVVDTQYF. The CDR3 coding sequence is TGTGCCAGCAGCTTGACAGTAGTAGATACGCAGTATTTT.

This clonotype was observed many times. The V gene is TRBV10-3, the J gene TRBJ2-3, with 7 nucleotides matching TRBD1. The trim removed 5 bases at V and 3 bases at J, leaving 8 bases unmatched. Germline V gene lookup returns CDR1 ENHRY and CDR2 SYGVKD. The CDR3 contains 15 residues. CDR3 in amino acids: CAISWSGGETDTQYF. The CDR3 DNA reads as TGTGCCATCAGTTGGTCAGGGGGAGAAACAGATACGCAGTATTTT.

The V gene is TRBV12-3 or TRBV12-4, the J gene TRBJ2-7; D possibly corresponds to TRBD1 (6 bases). CDR3 length: 13 residues. V lost 5 bases to trimming and J lost 1 base, with 9 bases between them. The CDR3 region has the DNA TGTGCCAGCAGTCCGACAGGTTCCTACGAGCAGTACGTC. Residues: CASSPTGSYEQYV.

This clonotype was seen repeatedly, ten times or more. V and J are TRBV11-2 and TRBJ1-6; D is unclear. Trimming removed 5 bases at V and 7 bases at J, with 15 bases between. CDR3 length: 15 amino acids. The V gene's germline CDR1 is SGHAT and CDR2 FQNNGV. The CDR3 nucleotides read TGTGCCAGCAGCCCCGAGCGGAGACTCAATTCACCCCTCCACTTT. This gives the protein CASSPERRLNSPLHF.

V usage is TRBV2 and J usage is TRBJ2-1, with TRBD2 matching over 11 bases. Germline loops: CDR1 SNHLY, CDR2 FYNNEI. CDR3 length: 14 residues. J gave up 6 bases and V 10 bases, and 8 bases lay outside the gene matches. DNA for the CDR3: TGTGCCAAACTAGCGGGGGCCGATATCAATGAGCAGTTCTTC. Encoded protein: CAKLAGADINEQFF.

The gene calls are TRBV5-1 and TRBJ2-1; possible D gene TRBD2, 6 bases. The germline V gene has CDR1 SGHRS and CDR2 YFSETQ. Trimming took off 2 bases at V and 8 bases at J, with 14 bases between the two ends. CDR3 length equals 14 residues. The chain's CDR3 is CASSFGGIEDEQFF. The CDR3 nucleotides read TGCGCCAGCAGCTTCGGGGGTATTGAGGATGAGCAGTTCTTC.

This chain connects TRBV5-6 to TRBJ2-7, with 8 bases matching TRBD1. V lost 7 bases and J lost 5; bases outside the gene matches: 5. The CDR3 consists of 12 residues. Looked up from germline, CDR1 is SGHDT and CDR2 is YYEEEE. CDR3 bases: TGTGCCAGCGGACAGGGAGGCGACGAGCAGTACTTC. It yields the protein CASGQGGDEQYF. Based on the CDR3 plus reference TRBV5-6 and TRBJ2-7, the full variable domain is DAGVTQSPTHLIKTRGQQVTLRCSPKSGHDTVSWYQQALGQGPQFIFQYYEEEERQRGNFPDRFSGHQFPNYSSELNVNALLLGDSALYLCASGQGGDEQYFGPGTRLTVT.

This clonotype has a handful of counts. The chain couples TRBV7-8 to TRBJ2-7; the D is unclear. The CDR3 is made up of 13 amino acids. Germline V gene sequence: CDR1 SGHVS, CDR2 FQNEAQ. Trimming left V 4 bases short and J 5 bases short, with 12 bases between. The CDR3 nucleotides read TGTGCCAGCAGCTACCGGGCTGGGGACGAGCAGTACTTC. The encoded protein is CASSYRAGDEQYF. Full variable domain (outside the CDR3, taken from reference TRBV7-8 and TRBJ2-7): GAGVSQSPRYKVAKRGQDVALRCDPISGHVSLFWYQQALGQGPEFLTYFQNEAQLDKSGLPSDRFFAERPEGSVSTLKIQRTQQEDSAVYLCASSYRAGDEQYFGPGTRLTVT.

This clonotype was seen at least ten times. The chain is built from TRBV6-1 and TRBJ1-1, with TRBD1 matching 8 bases. Germline V gives CDR1 MNHNS, CDR2 SASEGT. This CDR3 is built from 14 residues. The junction had 2 bases not matched to a gene; V was cut back by 5 bases and J by 0 bases. The CDR3 sequence: CASSLTGVNTEAFF. DNA of the CDR3: TGTGCCAGCAGTTTGACAGGGGTGAACACTGAAGCTTTCTTT.

This clonotype was counted many times. J is TRBJ1-5 and V is TRBV4-1; TRBD1 is a possible D gene (5 bases). Germline CDR1 and CDR2: MGHRA and YSYEKL. Trimming cost V 0 bases and J 0 bases, with 9 bases left between them. CDR3 length equals 16 residues. CDR3 nucleotides: TGCGCCAGCAGCCAAGAAGAGGGGTTTAGCAATCAGCCCCAGCATTTT. This translates into CASSQEEGFSNQPQHF.

At least ten counts were recorded for this clonotype. The chain links TRBV7-2 to TRBJ2-5; D uncertain. The CDR3 spans 13 residues. With 1 base removed from V and 4 bases from J, the gap between germline ends came to 7 bases. Germline loops: CDR1 SGHTA, CDR2 FQGNSA. This chain's CDR3 is CASSLEPPETQYF. In DNA form, the CDR3 reads TGTGCCAGCAGCTTAGAGCCCCCAGAGACCCAGTACTTC.

The chain joins TRBV7-9 to TRBJ2-3; TRBD2 matches 10 bases. CDR1 and CDR2 (germline): SEHNR, FQNEAQ (reference sequence). Trimming removed 10 bases from V and 6 bases from J; junction bases left unmatched: 10. The CDR3 contains 14 residues. The CDR3 sequence: CATTLAGGRDTQYF. The CDR3 bases are TGTGCCACCACATTAGCGGGGGGACGGGATACGCAGTATTTT.

Many counts were recorded for this clonotype. The junction differs from germline at one of its ends, possibly a read error. The chain links TRBV20-1 to TRBJ2-7; D gene unclear. In germline, CDR1 is DFQATT, CDR2 SNEGSKA (reference sequence). CDR3 length equals 12 residues. The CDR3 coding sequence is TGCAGTGCTAGAGGGGGTGGGCCCCCCCCGCACTTC. Amino acids: CSARGGGPPPHF.

At least ten counts were recorded for this clonotype. The chain couples TRBV20-1 to TRBJ1-1; D might be TRBD1 (5 bases). The CDR3 contains 14 residues. Trimming cost V 1 base and J 3 bases, with 12 bases left between them. Germline CDR1 and CDR2: DFQATT and SNEGSKA (reference sequence). In nucleotides, the CDR3 is TGCAGTGCTAGAGGAACCGGAGGGGACACTGAAGCTTTCTTT. Translated: CSARGTGGDTEAFF.

J is TRBJ2-1 and V is TRBV5-1; 15 bases fit TRBD2. CDR3 size: 16 residues. The V gene end was trimmed by 2 bases and the J gene end by 10 bases; junction bases not matched to a gene: 7. Germline V gene sequence: CDR1 SGHRS, CDR2 YFSETQ. CDR3 sequence reads: CASSLGLAGGPGEQFF. DNA of the CDR3: TGCGCCAGCAGCTTAGGACTAGCGGGAGGGCCAGGGGAGCAGTTCTTC.

This clonotype was detected a few times. The genes are TRBV6-5 and TRBJ1-2; 7 positions match TRBD1. CDR3 length: 15 residues. V shed 4 bases, J shed 2 bases, and the junction held 7 bases outside the gene matches. Looked up from germline, CDR1 is MNHEY and CDR2 is SVGAGI. DNA for the CDR3: TGTGCCAGCAGTTCCCATCGACAGGGCAACTATGGCTACACCTTC. Translating gives CASSSHRQGNYGYTF.

This clonotype was seen at least ten times. CDR3 DNA sequence: TGTGCCTCTTCTGGGGCAGGGGCTAGCTCTGGGGCCAACGTCCTGACTTTC. Translation: CASSGAGASSGANVLTF. The V gene is TRBV2, the J gene TRBJ2-6, with a tentative D call TRBD1 (6 bases). CDR1 SNHLY and CDR2 FYNNEI come from the germline V gene. The ends were cut back, 11 bases at V and 0 bases at J, with 20 bases in the middle. The CDR3 covers 17 residues.

This clonotype was found many times. The chain carries TRBV9 and TRBJ2-1; D remains unclear. Germline values: CDR1 SGDLS, CDR2 YYNGEE. Trimming took 0 bases from V and 4 from J, leaving 8 bases between them. CDR3 length equals 14 residues. The CDR3 reads CASSVAAGYNEQFF. CDR3 nucleotide sequence: TGTGCCAGCAGCGTAGCGGCAGGTTACAATGAGCAGTTCTTC.

The table lists this clonotype with many counts. The chain combines TRBV7-2 with TRBJ2-7; TRBD2 agrees at 8 bases. The germline CDR1 and CDR2 sequences are SGHTA and FQGNSA. This CDR3 region has 14 residues. Losses at the gene ends were 4 bases for V and 2 bases for J; bases not matched to a gene: 4. CDR3 in amino acids: CASSSGGGTYEQYF. CDR3 DNA sequence: TGTGCCAGCAGCTCAGGCGGGGGGACCTACGAGCAGTACTTC.

This clonotype showed up many times. The chain links TRBV6-2 or TRBV6-3 to TRBJ2-1; D might be TRBD2 (5 bases). The germline V and J ends were trimmed by 0 bases and 10 bases, with 10 bases remaining between them. CDR1 and CDR2 from the germline V gene are MNHEY and SVGEGT. The CDR3 sequence is 13 residues long. The CDR3 is CASSYSPGLEQFF. The CDR3 DNA is TGTGCCAGCAGTTACTCACCGGGATTGGAGCAGTTCTTC.

This clonotype was found many times. This chain links TRBV6-5 with TRBJ2-1, with 14 bases identical to TRBD2. Germline lookup yields CDR1 MNHEY and CDR2 SVGAGI. The CDR3 consists of 16 residues. The ends lost 5 bases at V and 9 bases at J; junction bases unmatched: 9. CDR3 protein: CASSRATSGGASEQFF. In nucleotides, the CDR3 is TGTGCCAGCAGTAGGGCGACTAGCGGGGGGGCCAGTGAGCAGTTCTTC.

This clonotype appeared many times. The chain has TRBV6-2 or TRBV6-3 and TRBJ2-5; D is undetermined. The CDR3 has 14 amino acids. Germline V CDR1 and CDR2: MNHEY, SVGEGT. Deletions cut 2 bases from V and 7 bases from J, with 14 bases between. Here the CDR3 reads CASSYPDVGRTQYF. The DNA of the CDR3 is TGTGCCAGCAGTTACCCGGACGTCGGAAGGACCCAGTACTTC.

This clonotype was recorded at least ten times. The rearrangement links TRBV28 to TRBJ1-1; TRBD1 matches 11 bases. Per the germline V gene, CDR1 is MDHEN and CDR2 is SYDVKM. CDR3 length equals 15 residues. V was clipped by 3 bases and J by 10 bases; unmatched bases: 10. CDR3 amino acids: CASSFQPGQGAGAFF. In DNA, the CDR3 is TGTGCCAGCAGTTTCCAACCTGGACAGGGGGCAGGAGCTTTCTTT.

At least ten counts were recorded for this clonotype. The chain carries TRBV29-1 and TRBJ2-2; TRBD1 might be the D (5 bases). The germline gives CDR1 SQVTM, CDR2 ANQGSEA. The CDR3 covers 16 residues. Deletions cut 5 bases from V and 3 bases from J, with 19 bases between. As DNA, the CDR3 is TGCAGCGTTTATGACAGCCTCCTAGGGGACACCGGGGAGCTGTTTTTT. As protein: CSVYDSLLGDTGELFF.

This clonotype was picked up many times. The genes are TRBV6-2 or TRBV6-3 and TRBJ1-1; possibly TRBD1 for D (5 bases). The germline CDR1 and CDR2 sequences are MNHEY and SVGEGT. V was pared by 0 bases and J by 12 bases, with 14 bases between. There are 13 residues in the CDR3. Written as DNA, the CDR3 is TGTGCCAGCAGTTACTCCTCGCGGGGCAGGTCTTTCTTT. The encoded protein is CASSYSSRGRSFF.

This clonotype showed up many times. J is TRBJ1-4 and V is TRBV5-1; 9 bases agree with TRBD1. Trimming removed 4 bases from V and 12 bases from J; junction bases left unmatched: 16. CDR1 is SGHRS and CDR2 is YFSETQ in the germline V gene. This CDR3 region has 16 residues. The CDR3 coding sequence is TGCGCCAGCAGCGGGGCCCCGGACAGGGGCCCAGGGGAACTGTTTTTT. Residues: CASSGAPDRGPGELFF.

This clonotype has a count of ten or more. This chain joins TRBV5-1 and TRBJ1-1; D is possibly TRBD1 (6 bases). Germline assignment: CDR1 SGHRS and CDR2 YFSETQ. V lost 1 base and J lost 5, with 9 bases in between. The CDR3 is 13 residues long. CDR3 bases: TGCGCCAGCAGCTTGAGGGGGTCTACTGAAGCTTTCTTT. Amino acids: CASSLRGSTEAFF.

This clonotype showed up many times. The chain is built from TRBV29-1 and TRBJ2-2, with D possibly TRBD1 on 6 matching bases. The V end lost 6 bases, the J end lost 6 bases, and 8 bases lay between the germline ends. The CDR3 loop spans 11 amino acids. CDR1 is SQVTM, CDR2 ANQGSEA, per germline. The CDR3 DNA sequence: TGCAGCGTCAGACAGGCCGGGGAGCTGTTTTTT. Encoded protein: CSVRQAGELFF.

Many counts were recorded for this clonotype. This sequence joins TRBV7-8 and TRBJ2-7; TRBD2 aligns across 11 bases. Trimming at V came to 0 bases and at J to 4 bases, leaving 11 bases not matched to a gene. The CDR3 runs 18 residues. The V gene's germline CDR1 is SGHVS and CDR2 FQNEAQ. The CDR3 reads CASSLALRLAGIRYEQYF. DNA of the CDR3: TGTGCCAGCAGCTTAGCGCTGAGACTAGCGGGGATAAGGTACGAGCAGTACTTC.

In this sample, this clonotype turned up many times. This rearrangement joins TRBV6-1 to TRBJ1-4, with 7 bases fitting TRBD1. The CDR3 is 14 residues long. CDR1 MNHNS and CDR2 SASEGT come from the germline V gene. Unmatched junction bases numbered 6, after V lost 3 bases and J lost 8 bases. The chain's CDR3 is CASSETGFLEKLFF. CDR3 DNA: TGTGCCAGCAGTGAGACAGGGTTCCTGGAAAAACTGTTTTTT.

This clonotype was detected ten times or more. V and J are TRBV6-2 or TRBV6-3 and TRBJ2-3, with D unclear. Trimming removed 6 bases from V and 9 bases from J, with 19 bases in between. This CDR3 has 14 amino acids. Germline CDR1 reads MNHEY; CDR2 reads SVGEGT. CDR3: CASSPPAAERTQYF. CDR3 DNA: TGTGCCAGCAGCCCCCCGGCGGCCGAACGGACGCAGTATTTT.

This clonotype was seen at least ten times. V gene TRBV4-1 combines with J gene TRBJ2-7, with D tentatively TRBD1 (6 bases). Per germline, CDR1 MGHRA and CDR2 YSYEKL. Trimming removed 1 base at V and 6 bases at J, with 16 bases between. CDR3 length equals 15 residues. The CDR3 bases are TGCGCCAGCAGCCAAGGTCGCCCCGACAGGCCCGAGCAGTACGTC. The encoded protein is CASSQGRPDRPEQYV.